This note documents a single TCR beta chain sequence. The antigen it binds to is not known. Base qualities were left out, and no much larger clone turns up one base away. Library creation used 5' RACE. The run used an Illumina MiSeq. Library preparation attached unique molecular identifiers to individual cDNA molecules for quantitative, reproducible TCR counting. In the paper's pipeline: A median of about 100,000 TCRs per sample was observed, with a range of about 20,000 to 750,000. V, J and CDR3 annotation of the TCR reads was performed with the Decombinator software suite. For the PS versus PT1 abundance plots, all samples were subsampled to the same number of TCRs (28,000). TCRs were defined as expanded if absent before sensitization and observed at least eight times at the 2-week time point. TCRdb reran the public reads through fastp at Q25 and MiXCR, keeping productive beta chains. Each record represents a unique CDR3 protein, reported with the most common genes and DNA among its rows. V and J calls and clone size were set by TCRdb, not the authors. Here the sample has over 95,000 distinct CDR3 sequences; around 20% occur a single time. The top ten clones comprise about 3% of the sample.

These data originate in a study of human T cells and chemical hapten exposure (dated by TCRdb to the early 2020s). About the full investigation: Libraries were combined into a pool for sequencing, and differences in TCR yield between samples came mainly from small differences in library volumes within the pool. Each blood RNA sample was used to sequence both TCR alpha and TCR beta chains. This study followed changes in the peripheral blood TCR repertoire in vivo during primary and secondary sensitization of alopecia patients to the hapten diphenylcyclopropenone (DPC).

The paper's findings and limits, for the study overall: DPC sensitization did not change how many TCRs were above 1 in 1000 frequency, and no evidence was found of alterations in global repertoire structure. Repeated subsampling changed both the strength of the expansion versus patch-test correlation and the threshold at which the correlation became significant.

From V the trimming removes 5 bases and from J it removes 11 bases, while the gene matches leave 13 bases of the junction unaccounted for. Sequences MDHEN (CDR1) and SYDVKM (CDR2) are obtained from the germline V gene. The CDR3 numbers 14 residues from cysteine through phenylalanine. Only the CDR3 DNA is retained, 42 bases long and in frame from the first base. Total RNA was isolated from unfractionated whole blood collected in Tempus Blood RNA tubes. Five or six healthy volunteers were used as TCR sequencing controls and were bled at day 0, 2 weeks and 6 weeks. This clonotype originated in a human donor in good health. This receptor chain uses TRBV28 and TRBJ2-7; 9 bases in the junction line up with TRBD2. The CDR3 amino acid sequence is: CASSPHLAGSSEYF. The nucleotide sequence is given as TGTGCCAGCAGTCCCCACCTAGCGGGATCCTCGGAGTACTTC.